This T cell receptor (beta chain) emerged from a study of blood T cells in healthy people across ages. After removal of 5 bases from V and 2 bases from J, the junction contained 6 bases not matched to a gene. Germline V gene lookup returns CDR1 MDHEN and CDR2 SYDVKM. This CDR3 comprises 14 residues. There are many counts of this clonotype. Alongside a J-beta primer mix, a sample-barcoded 5' primer served in a second PCR lasting about 7 to 12 cycles. Via MiXCR, TCRdb re-called the 5' RACE reads, giving one row per CDR3 protein. The data hold more than 1.4 million distinct CDR3 sequences, with 42% observed a single time.

The genes are TRBV28 and TRBJ2-7, with 7 bases aligning to TRBD2. The sequenced sample consisted of blood. The receptor comes from a woman aged 18 to 35 in good health. The CDR3 DNA is TGTGCCAGCAGTGTTTCTAGCGGAACCTACGAGCAGTACTTC. Protein product: CASSVSSGTYEQYF.